This T cell receptor (beta chain) was retrieved from a study of T cells after yellow fever vaccination. This clonotype was detected a few times. Using its own MiXCR run on the 5' RACE reads, TCRdb lists one record per CDR3 protein. The table includes around 26,000 distinct CDR3 sequences, less than 3.5% detected once. Whole-study results and caveats: It was a weaker secondary response, yet one that peaked faster, at day 5 versus 15.

V lost 6 bases, J lost 7 bases, and 15 bases stayed unmatched. Per germline, CDR1 DFQATT and CDR2 SNEGSKA (reference sequence). CDR3 length: 15 residues. The source is a man aged 18 to 30 who received the YFV17D yellow fever vaccine. This rearrangement joins TRBV20-1 to TRBJ2-1; 7 nucleotides agree with TRBD2. Sample: PBMCs, either bulk or a sorted T-cell subset (CD4+, CD8+, memory, or dextramer-sorted; not recorded which), taken about 49 days after the first yellow fever vaccination. This chain's CDR3 is CSALVRGVKGNEQFF. DNA of the CDR3: TGCAGTGCGCTAGTCCGGGGGGTTAAAGGAAATGAGCAGTTCTTC.